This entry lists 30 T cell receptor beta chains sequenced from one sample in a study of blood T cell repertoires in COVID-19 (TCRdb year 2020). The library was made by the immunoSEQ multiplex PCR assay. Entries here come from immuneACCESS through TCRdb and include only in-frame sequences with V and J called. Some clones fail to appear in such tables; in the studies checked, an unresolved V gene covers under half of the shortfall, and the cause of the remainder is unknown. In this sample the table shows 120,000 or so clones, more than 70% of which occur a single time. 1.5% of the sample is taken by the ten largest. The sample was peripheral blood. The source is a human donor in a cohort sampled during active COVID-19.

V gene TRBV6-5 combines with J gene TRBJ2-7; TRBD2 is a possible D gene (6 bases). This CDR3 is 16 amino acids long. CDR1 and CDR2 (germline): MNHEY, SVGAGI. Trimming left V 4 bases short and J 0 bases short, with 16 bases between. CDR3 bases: TGTGCCAGCAGTTCATCAAGACTAGAGAGCTCCTACGAGCAGTACTTC. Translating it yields CASSSSRLESSYEQYF.

This chain's CDR3 is CASSLVATGRFYEQYF. The CDR3 DNA is TGTGCCAGCAGCTTAGTGGCGACAGGGAGGTTCTACGAGCAGTACTTC. The chain employs TRBV7-9 and TRBJ2-7, with a tentative D call TRBD1 (7 bases). This CDR3 is 16 amino acids long. Deletions cut 1 base from V and 3 bases from J, with 16 bases between. Germline CDR1 reads SEHNR; CDR2 reads FQNEAQ (reference sequence).

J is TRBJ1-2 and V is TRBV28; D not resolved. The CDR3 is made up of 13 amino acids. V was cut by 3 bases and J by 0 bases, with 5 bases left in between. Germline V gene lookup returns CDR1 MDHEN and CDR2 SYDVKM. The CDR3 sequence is CASSFAANYGYTF. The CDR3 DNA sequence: TGTGCCAGCAGTTTCGCGGCTAACTATGGCTACACCTTC.

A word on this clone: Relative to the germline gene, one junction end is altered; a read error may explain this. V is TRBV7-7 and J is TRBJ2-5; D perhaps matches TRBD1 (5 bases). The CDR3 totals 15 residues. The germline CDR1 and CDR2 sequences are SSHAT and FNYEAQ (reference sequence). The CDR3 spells CASSFGHTGQETQYF. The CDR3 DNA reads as TGTGCTAGCAGCTTCGGACACACCGGCCAAGAGACCCAGTACTTC.

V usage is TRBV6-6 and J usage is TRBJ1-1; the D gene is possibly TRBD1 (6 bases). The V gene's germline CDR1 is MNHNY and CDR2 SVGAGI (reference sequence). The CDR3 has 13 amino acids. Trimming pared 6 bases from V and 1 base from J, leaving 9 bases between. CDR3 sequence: CASRTGQNTEAFF. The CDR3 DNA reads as TGTGCCAGCAGAACAGGGCAGAACACTGAAGCTTTCTTT.

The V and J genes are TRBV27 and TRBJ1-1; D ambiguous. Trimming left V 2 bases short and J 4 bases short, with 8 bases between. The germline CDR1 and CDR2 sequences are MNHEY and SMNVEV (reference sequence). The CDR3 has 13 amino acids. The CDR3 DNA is TGTGCCAGCAGTTTAGAACGGGGCACTGAAGCTTTCTTT. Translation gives CASSLERGTEAFF.

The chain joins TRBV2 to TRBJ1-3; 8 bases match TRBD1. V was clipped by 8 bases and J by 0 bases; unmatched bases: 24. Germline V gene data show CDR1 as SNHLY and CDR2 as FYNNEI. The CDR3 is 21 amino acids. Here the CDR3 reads CASGAASGQGLKGNSGNTIYF. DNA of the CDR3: TGTGCCAGCGGGGCCGCGAGTGGACAGGGATTAAAGGGGAACTCTGGAAACACCATATATTTT.

The CDR3 here is CASSKTSGRVWNTGELFF. CDR3 nucleotides: TGTGCCAGCAGCAAGACTAGCGGGAGGGTGTGGAACACCGGGGAGCTGTTTTTT. The chain is built from TRBV28 and TRBJ2-2; 14 bases align to TRBD2. The CDR3 is made up of 18 amino acids. Germline-derived CDR1 and CDR2 are MDHEN and SYDVKM. J was trimmed by 1 base and V by 6 bases; bases with no gene match: 7.

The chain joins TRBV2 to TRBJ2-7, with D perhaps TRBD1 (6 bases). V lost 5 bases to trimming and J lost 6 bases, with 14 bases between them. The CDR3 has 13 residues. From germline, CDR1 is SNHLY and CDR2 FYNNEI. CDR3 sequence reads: CASSIQGLGEQYF. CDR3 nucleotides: TGTGCCAGCAGTATACAGGGTTTAGGCGAGCAGTACTTC.

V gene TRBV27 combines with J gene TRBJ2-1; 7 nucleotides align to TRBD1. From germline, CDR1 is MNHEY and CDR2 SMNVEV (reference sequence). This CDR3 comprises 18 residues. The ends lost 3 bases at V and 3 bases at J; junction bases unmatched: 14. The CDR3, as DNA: TGTGCCAGCAGTTTGACTGTACAGGGGACCCCTCTCTACAATGAGCAGTTCTTC. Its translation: CASSLTVQGTPLYNEQFF.

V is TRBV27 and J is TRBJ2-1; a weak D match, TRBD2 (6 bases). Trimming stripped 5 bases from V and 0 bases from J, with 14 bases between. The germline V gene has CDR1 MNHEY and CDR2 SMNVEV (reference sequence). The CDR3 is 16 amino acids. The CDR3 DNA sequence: TGTGCCAGCAGTCAATATCTCGGGGGCTCCTACAATGAGCAGTTCTTC. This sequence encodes CASSQYLGGSYNEQFF.

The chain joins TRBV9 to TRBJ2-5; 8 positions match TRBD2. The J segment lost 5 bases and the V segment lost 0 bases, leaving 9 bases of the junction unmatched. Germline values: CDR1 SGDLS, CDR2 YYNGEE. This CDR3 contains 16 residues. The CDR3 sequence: CASSVGNGGAQETQYF. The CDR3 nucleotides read TGTGCCAGCAGCGTAGGGAACGGGGGGGCTCAGGAGACCCAGTACTTC.

The CDR3 spells CASGTWTSGRNTQYF. CDR3 in DNA: TGTGCTAGTGGTACATGGACTAGCGGGAGGAATACGCAGTATTTT. The chain carries TRBV12-5 and TRBJ2-3; the match to TRBD2 covers 14 bases. V lost 5 bases to trimming and J lost 7 bases; unmatched junction nucleotides: 5. This CDR3 spans 15 amino acids. Germline V CDR1 and CDR2: LGHNT, FRNRAP. The whole variable domain, filled in from reference TRBV12-5 and TRBJ2-3, reads DARVTQTPRHKVTEMGQEVTMRCQPILGHNTVFWYRQTMMQGLELLAYFRNRAPLDDSGMPKDRFSAEMPDATLATLKIQPSEPRDSAVYFCASGTWTSGRNTQYFGPGTRLTVL.

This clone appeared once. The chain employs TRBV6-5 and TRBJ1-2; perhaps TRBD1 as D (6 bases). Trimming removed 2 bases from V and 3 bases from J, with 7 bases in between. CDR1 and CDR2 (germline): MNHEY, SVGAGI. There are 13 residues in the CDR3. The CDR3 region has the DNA TGTGCCAGCAGTTACGGGACATACTATGGCTACACCTTC. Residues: CASSYGTYYGYTF.

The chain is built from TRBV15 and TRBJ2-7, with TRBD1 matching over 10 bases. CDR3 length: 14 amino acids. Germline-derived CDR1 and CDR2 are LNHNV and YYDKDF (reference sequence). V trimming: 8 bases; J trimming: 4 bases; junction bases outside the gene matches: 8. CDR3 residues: CATGLDRGRYEQYF. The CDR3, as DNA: TGTGCCACCGGTCTGGACAGGGGGAGGTACGAGCAGTACTTC.

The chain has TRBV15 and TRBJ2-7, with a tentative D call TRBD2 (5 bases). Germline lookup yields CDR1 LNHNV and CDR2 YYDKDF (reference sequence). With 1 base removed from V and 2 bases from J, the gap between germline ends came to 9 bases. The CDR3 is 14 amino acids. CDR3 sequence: CATSRASGPYEQYF. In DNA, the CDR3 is TGTGCCACCAGCAGAGCCAGCGGCCCCTACGAGCAGTACTTC. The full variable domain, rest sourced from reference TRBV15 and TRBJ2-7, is DAMVIQNPRYQVTQFGKPVTLSCSQTLNHNVMYWYQQKSSQAPKLLFHYYDKDFNNEADTPDNFQSRRPNTSFCFLDIRSPGLGDTAMYLCATSRASGPYEQYFGPGTRLTVT.

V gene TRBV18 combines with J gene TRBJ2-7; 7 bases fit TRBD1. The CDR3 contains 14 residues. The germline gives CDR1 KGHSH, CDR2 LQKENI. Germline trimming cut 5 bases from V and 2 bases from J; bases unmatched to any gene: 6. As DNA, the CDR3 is TGTGCCAGCTCAGTACAGGGGAACCCCTACGAGCAGTACTTC. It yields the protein CASSVQGNPYEQYF.

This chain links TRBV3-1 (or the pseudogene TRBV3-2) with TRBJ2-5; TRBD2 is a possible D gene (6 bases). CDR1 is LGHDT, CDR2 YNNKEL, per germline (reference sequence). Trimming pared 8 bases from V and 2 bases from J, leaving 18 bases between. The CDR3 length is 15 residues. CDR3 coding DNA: TGTGCCAGCGGACCTGAACTAGCACTTCAAGAGACCCAGTACTTC. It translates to CASGPELALQETQYF.

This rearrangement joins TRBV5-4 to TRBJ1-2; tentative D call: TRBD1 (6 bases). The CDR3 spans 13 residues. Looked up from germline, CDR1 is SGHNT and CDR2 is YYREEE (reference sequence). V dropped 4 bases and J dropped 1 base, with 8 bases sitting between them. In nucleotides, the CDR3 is TGTGCCAGCAGCGCGGACAGTAACTATGGCTACACCTTC. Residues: CASSADSNYGYTF.

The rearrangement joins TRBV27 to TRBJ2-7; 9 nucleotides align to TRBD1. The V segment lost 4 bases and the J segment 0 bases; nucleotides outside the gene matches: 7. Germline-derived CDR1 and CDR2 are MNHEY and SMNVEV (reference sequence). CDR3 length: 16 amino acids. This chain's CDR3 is CASSSNRDRVSYEQYF. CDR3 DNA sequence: TGTGCCAGCAGTTCCAACCGGGACAGGGTCTCCTACGAGCAGTACTTC.

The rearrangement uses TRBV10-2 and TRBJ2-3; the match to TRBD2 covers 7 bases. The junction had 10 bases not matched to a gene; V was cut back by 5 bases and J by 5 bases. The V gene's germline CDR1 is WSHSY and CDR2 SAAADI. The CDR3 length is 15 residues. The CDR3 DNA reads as TGCGCCAGCAGTACCGGGACTATCGGTAGAGATACGCAGTATTTT. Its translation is CASSTGTIGRDTQYF.

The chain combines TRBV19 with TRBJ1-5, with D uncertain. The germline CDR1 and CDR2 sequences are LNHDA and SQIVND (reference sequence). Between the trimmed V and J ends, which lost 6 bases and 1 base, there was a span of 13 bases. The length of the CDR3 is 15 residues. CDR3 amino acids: CASRPIHTSNQPQHF. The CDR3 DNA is TGTGCCAGTAGACCCATTCACACGAGCAATCAGCCCCAGCATTTT.

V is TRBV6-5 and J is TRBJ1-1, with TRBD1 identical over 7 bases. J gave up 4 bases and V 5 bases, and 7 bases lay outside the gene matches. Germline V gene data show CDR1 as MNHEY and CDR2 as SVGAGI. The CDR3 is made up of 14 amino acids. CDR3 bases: TGTGCCAGCAGTAGCCGACAGGGAGGCACTGAAGCTTTCTTT. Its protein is CASSSRQGGTEAFF.

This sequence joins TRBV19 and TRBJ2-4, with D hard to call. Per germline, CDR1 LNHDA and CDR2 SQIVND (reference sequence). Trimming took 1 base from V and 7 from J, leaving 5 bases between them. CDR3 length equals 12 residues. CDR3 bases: TGTGCCAGTAGTATAGTTCGGAACATTCAGTACTTC. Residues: CASSIVRNIQYF.

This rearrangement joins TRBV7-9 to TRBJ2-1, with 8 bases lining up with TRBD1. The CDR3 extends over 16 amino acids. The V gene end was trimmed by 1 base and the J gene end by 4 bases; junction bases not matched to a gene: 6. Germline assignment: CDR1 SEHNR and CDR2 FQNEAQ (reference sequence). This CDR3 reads CASSLGTGMGYNEQFF. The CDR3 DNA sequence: TGTGCCAGCAGCTTAGGGACAGGGATGGGTTACAATGAGCAGTTCTTC.

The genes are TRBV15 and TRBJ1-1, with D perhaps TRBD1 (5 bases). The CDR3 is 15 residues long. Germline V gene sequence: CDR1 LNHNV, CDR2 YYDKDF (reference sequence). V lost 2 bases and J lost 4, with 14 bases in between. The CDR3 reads CATSRPGGKVTEAFF. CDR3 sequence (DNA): TGTGCCACCAGCAGACCGGGGGGGAAGGTCACTGAAGCTTTCTTT. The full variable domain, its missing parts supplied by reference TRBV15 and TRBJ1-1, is DAMVIQNPRYQVTQFGKPVTLSCSQTLNHNVMYWYQQKSSQAPKLLFHYYDKDFNNEADTPDNFQSRRPNTSFCFLDIRSPGLGDTAMYLCATSRPGGKVTEAFFGQGTRLTVV.

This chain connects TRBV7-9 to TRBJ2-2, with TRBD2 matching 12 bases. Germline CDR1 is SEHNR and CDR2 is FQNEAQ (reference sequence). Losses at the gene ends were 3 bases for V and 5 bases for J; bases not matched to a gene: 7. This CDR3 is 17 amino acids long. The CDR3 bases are TGTGCCAGCAGCTTCCCCCTAGCGGGGGGGCCAACCGGGGAGCTGTTTTTT. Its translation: CASSFPLAGGPTGELFF.

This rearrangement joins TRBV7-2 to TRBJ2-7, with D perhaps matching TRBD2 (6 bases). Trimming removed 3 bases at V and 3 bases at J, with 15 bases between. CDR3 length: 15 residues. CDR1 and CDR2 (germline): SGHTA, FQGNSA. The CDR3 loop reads CASSFQAGGNYEQYF. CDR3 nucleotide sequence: TGTGCCAGCAGCTTCCAAGCGGGCGGCAACTACGAGCAGTACTTC.

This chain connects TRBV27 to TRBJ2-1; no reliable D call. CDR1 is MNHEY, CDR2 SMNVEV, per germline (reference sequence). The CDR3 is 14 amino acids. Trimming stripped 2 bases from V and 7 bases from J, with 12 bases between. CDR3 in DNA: TGTGCCAGCAGTTTAAGGCGGTCCCTGAATGAGCAGTTCTTC. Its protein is CASSLRRSLNEQFF.

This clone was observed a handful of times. CDR3 DNA: TGTGCCAGCAGCGACTTTGGGACTAGCGGGTTCAATGAGCAGTTCTTC. Amino acid sequence: CASSDFGTSGFNEQFF. This rearrangement joins TRBV7-9 to TRBJ2-1, with 12 positions matching TRBD2. CDR1 is SEHNR and CDR2 is FQNEAQ in the germline V gene (reference sequence). This CDR3 comprises 16 residues. The J segment lost 6 bases and the V segment lost 5 bases, leaving 8 bases of the junction unmatched.